This paragraph reports one T cell receptor beta chain. Its antigen remains unidentified. The data were obtained in a study of neoadjuvant nivolumab and ipilimumab in lung cancer. Overall study: Nivolumab 3 mg/kg was given days 1, 15 and 29, plus ipilimumab 1 mg/kg day 1 in combination. Whole-study findings and limits: TCR sequencing covered a small number of samples. Blood richness before therapy tracked richness in tumors resected after neoadjuvant therapy. Compared with tumor-adjacent uninvolved lung, resected tumors showed greater richness and clonality.

The CDR3 has 15 residues. Germline lookup yields CDR1 SGHVT and CDR2 SQSDAQ. Trimming pared 2 bases from V and 4 bases from J, leaving 14 bases between. Repertoires were generated with immunoSEQ multiplex PCR, while TCRdb's copy carries only in-frame clones and drops some. The sample shows roughly 6,000 clones, roughly two thirds of them seen only once. The material sequenced was tumor tissue, taken after neoadjuvant nivolumab, alone or with ipilimumab, at or shortly before surgery. The rearrangement links TRBV7-4 to TRBJ1-1; D gene ambiguous. The clonotype originates from an adult with non-small cell lung cancer. This CDR3 is CASSLIWVGSTEAFF. The CDR3 DNA is TGTGCCAGCAGCTTAATTTGGGTGGGGAGCACTGAAGCTTTCTTT.